Listed below are T cell receptor beta chains from one sample, sequenced in a study of T cell repertoires in cytomegalovirus infection. TCRdb fed the reads into MiXCR, producing one record per CDR3 protein. Here the sample spans about 320,000 distinct CDR3 sequences, more than 8% being singletons. The sample comprised PBMCs. These receptor sequences come from a human donor in good health (CMV status not recorded). Some clones in this sample may be carry-over from other donors' samples. Each CDR3 is given with its conserved first and last residue. A D gene is named only where the DNA matches it firmly. Clone size, where shown, is once, few, many, or a class for clones that have expanded.

v_gene,d_gene,j_gene,abundance,CDR3nt,CDR3aa
TRBV6-1,-,TRBJ1-5,few,TGTGCCAGCATCCCATGGGGGAGCAATCAGCCCCAGCATTTT,CASIPWGSNQPQHF
TRBV4-2,TRBD2,TRBJ2-5,few,TGTGCCAGCAGCCAAGAGAACCCCCAGGCTAGCGGACTGGAGACCCAGTACTTC,CASSQENPQASGLETQYF
TRBV7-2,TRBD2,TRBJ2-3,many,TGTGCCAGCAGCCCGTATAGCGGGAGGGTAGATACGCAGTATTTT,CASSPYSGRVDTQYF
TRBV7-2,TRBD2,TRBJ2-3,many,TGTGCCAGCAGCTCAAGACTAGCCAGCACAGATACGCAGTATTTT,CASSSRLASTDTQYF
TRBV7-2,-,TRBJ2-1,many,TGTGCCAGCAGCGTGGGACGCAGCACACATGAGCAGTTCTTC,CASSVGRSTHEQFF
TRBV7-8,TRBD2,TRBJ2-3,many,TGTGCCAGCAGCTTAGGGCGTCGGACTAGCGGGAGAGATACGCAGTATTTT,CASSLGRRTSGRDTQYF
TRBV12-3/TRBV12-4,-,TRBJ2-7,many,TGTGCCAGCAGCGAGGCCTACGAGCAGTACTTC,CASSEAYEQYF
TRBV12-3/TRBV12-4,-,TRBJ1-2,many,TGTGCCAGCAGCCGATCAGGGTATGGCTACACCTTC,CASSRSGYGYTF
TRBV6-2/TRBV6-3,TRBD2,TRBJ2-7,-,TGTGCCAGCAGTTACACCGGGACTAGCGCCGCCTGGGGTCAGTACTTC,CASSYTGTSAAWGQYF
TRBV7-2,TRBD1,TRBJ1-1,many,TGTGCCAGCAGCTATGCAACAGGGGATCCTGAAGCTTTCTTT,CASSYATGDPEAFF
TRBV7-6,TRBD1,TRBJ2-7,many,TGTGCCAGCAGCTTAGGGACAGGGGGGGAGCAGTACTTC,CASSLGTGGEQYF
TRBV28,-,TRBJ2-5,-,TGTGCCAGTGGGGAGGAGACCCAGTACTTC,CASGEETQYF
TRBV10-3,-,TRBJ2-5,-,TGTGCCATCAGTATGGGGAAGCCAGAGACCCAGTACTTC,CAISMGKPETQYF
TRBV7-2,-,TRBJ1-1,many,TGTGCCAGCAGCTTACTTGGGACGGGGGGAAAACCGAGGGCTTTCTTT,CASSLLGTGGKPRAFF
TRBV7-2,-,TRBJ2-7,many,TGTGCCAGCAGCTTAACGTCGGGGGGCCAAAACTACGAGCAGTACTTC,CASSLTSGGQNYEQYF
TRBV7-2,-,TRBJ2-1,many,TGTGCCAGCAGTCTCAATGGAGAGCAGTTCTTC,CASSLNGEQFF
TRBV6-2/TRBV6-3,-,TRBJ1-5,-,TGTGCCAGCAGTTACAGGTTATCTCAGCCCCAGCATTTT,CASSYRLSQPQHF
TRBV12-3/TRBV12-4,TRBD1,TRBJ1-2,many,TGTGCCAGCAAGCGACAGGGTGGGAATAACTATGGCTACACCTTC,CASKRQGGNNYGYTF
TRBV7-2,-,TRBJ2-1,many,TGTGCCAGCAGCTCTCATGGACTGTTAATTTACAATGAGCAGTTCTTC,CASSSHGLLIYNEQFF
TRBV27,-,TRBJ1-2,-,TGTGCCAGCAGTTTAACACAGGACTATGGCTACACCTTC,CASSLTQDYGYTF
TRBV20-1,TRBD2,TRBJ2-1,many,TGCAGTGCTACTGGGACTAGCGGGAGGGCCGGCGGGTACAATGAGCAGTTCTTC,CSATGTSGRAGGYNEQFF
TRBV12-3/TRBV12-4,-,TRBJ2-5,many,TGTGCCAGCAGTTTGGCCGCCGTGGCAGGGGAAGAGACCCAGTACTTC,CASSLAAVAGEETQYF
TRBV24-1,-,TRBJ2-2,few,TGTGCCACCAGTGATTTGCCCGGGGAGCTGTTTTTT,CATSDLPGELFF
TRBV6-2/TRBV6-3,-,TRBJ2-7,-,TGTGCCAGCAGTCCTTACCCCGGGGACGAGCAGTACTTC,CASSPYPGDEQYF
TRBV25-1,TRBD1,TRBJ2-2,-,TGTGCCAGCATAGGACAGGGGATCACCGGGGAGCTGTTTTTT,CASIGQGITGELFF
TRBV24-1,-,TRBJ2-7,few,TGTGCCACCAGTGATTTGAACGGGCTCGAGCAGTACTTC,CATSDLNGLEQYF
TRBV20-1,TRBD2,TRBJ2-2,few,TGCAGTGCTCGGACTAGCGGGATCGTCGGGGAGCTGTTTTTT,CSARTSGIVGELFF
TRBV4-2,TRBD1,TRBJ2-4,many,TGTGCCAGCAGCCAATCAATCCCGGGACAGGGGGCGCCGGAAAACATTCAGTACTTC,CASSQSIPGQGAPENIQYF
TRBV12-3/TRBV12-4,-,TRBJ1-3,-,TGTGCCAGCAGACTCGACCCTGGAAACACCATATATTTT,CASRLDPGNTIYF
TRBV28,-,TRBJ1-5,-,TGTGCCAGCAGTGGGGGGGGGGTTTGGCAGCCCCAGCATTTT,CASSGGGVWQPQHF
TRBV6-2/TRBV6-3,TRBD2,TRBJ2-2,many,TGTGCCAGCAGTTACTCGATAACCGGGAGGGCCGCGGTCGGGGAGCTGTTTTTT,CASSYSITGRAAVGELFF
TRBV28,TRBD1,TRBJ2-2,few,TGTGCCAGCAAACGACAGGGTTACGGGGAGCTGTTTTTT,CASKRQGYGELFF
TRBV6-1,TRBD1,TRBJ2-7,-,TGTGCCAGCAGTGTTGCGGACAGGGCCTACGAGCAGTACTTC,CASSVADRAYEQYF
TRBV19,TRBD1,TRBJ2-2,few,TGTGCCAGTAGTAGTAAAGTTAGGGGGCCCACCGGGGAGCTGTTTTTT,CASSSKVRGPTGELFF
TRBV10-3,TRBD1,TRBJ2-7,many,TGTGCCATCACCTCGGACAGGATTAACTCCTACGAGCAGTACTTC,CAITSDRINSYEQYF
TRBV6-5,-,TRBJ1-2,many,TGTGCCAGCAGTTCACTGACAAAGGCAACCCACCGTAACTATGGCTACACCTTC,CASSSLTKATHRNYGYTF
TRBV15,TRBD2,TRBJ2-1,many,TGTGCCACCAGCAGAGACGCGGGCGGGGGTGAGCAGTTCTTC,CATSRDAGGGEQFF
TRBV20-1,-,TRBJ1-3,-,TGCAGTGCTAGTAACCCCACCTCTGGAAACACCATATATTTT,CSASNPTSGNTIYF
TRBV20-1,-,TRBJ2-3,-,TGCAGTGCTAGAAGGACGGGTCTCACAGATACGCAGTATTTT,CSARRTGLTDTQYF